Each of the 16 T cell receptor beta chains below was sequenced from the same sample in a study of tumor and adjacent non-tumor tissue in lung cancer. The template was RNA from unsorted bulk tissue. Distant lung tissue was collected more than 3 cm away from the tumor edge. The library came from three nested PCR rounds adapted from ARM-PCR protocols. Each CDR3 protein gets one entry after TCRdb re-called the multiplex PCR reads with MiXCR. The sample includes around 75,000 distinct CDR3 sequences, approximately 71% of them seen just once. The sample taken for sequencing was distant non-tumor lung tissue. The receptor set was obtained from a woman in her forties or fifties with non-small cell lung cancer.

Points on this clonotype: This may come from a read error, since a much larger clone is one base off. The CDR3 loop is CASSRVRGANEKLFF. Written as DNA, the CDR3 is TGCGCCAGCAGCCGAGTGCGCGGGGCTAATGAAAAACTGTTTTTT. This chain connects TRBV4-1 to TRBJ1-4; D ambiguous. V dropped 4 bases and J dropped 3 bases, with 12 bases sitting between them. Per the germline V gene, CDR1 is MGHRA and CDR2 is YSYEKL. The CDR3 sequence is 15 residues long.

This clonotype was seen at least ten times. The V gene is TRBV30, the J gene TRBJ1-5, with 11 nucleotides matching TRBD1. Looked up from germline, CDR1 is GTSNPN and CDR2 is SVGIG (reference sequence). V gave up 3 bases and J gave up 6 bases; unmatched junction bases: 7. The CDR3 has 15 amino acids. In DNA form, the CDR3 reads TGTGCCTGGAGGTCCGGGACAGGGGGGCGTCAGCCCCAGCATTTT. Its translation: CAWRSGTGGRQPQHF.

This clonotype was observed at least ten times. The V and J genes are TRBV4-2 and TRBJ2-4; 14 bases line up with TRBD2. CDR1 and CDR2 from the germline V gene are LGHNA and YNFKEQ. With V trimmed by 0 bases and J by 15 bases, 7 bases remained unmatched. The CDR3 consists of 15 residues. The CDR3 loop reads CASSQEGTSGRMRYF. CDR3 coding DNA: TGTGCCAGCAGCCAAGAAGGGACTAGCGGGAGAATGAGGTACTTC.

This clonotype turned up a few times. Being one base from a much bigger clone, this may be a read error. This chain links TRBV5-6 with TRBJ1-2, with 11 bases that match TRBD1. After removal of 3 bases from V and 12 bases from J, the junction contained 10 bases not matched to a gene. CDR1 is SGHDT, CDR2 YYEEEE, per germline. CDR3 length: 14 residues. The CDR3 sequence: CASSWDRGLSLHTF. The DNA of the CDR3 is TGTGCCAGCAGCTGGGACAGGGGGTTGTCGCTCCACACCTTC.

Points on this clonotype: This could be a read error, since a much larger clone is one nucleotide away. The chain combines TRBV6-6 with TRBJ1-1; TRBD1 matches 10 bases. There are 14 residues in the CDR3. Looked up from germline, CDR1 is MNHNY and CDR2 is SVGAGI (reference sequence). V lost 4 bases, J lost 5 bases, and 4 bases stayed unmatched. CDR3 sequence reads: CASSSRTGGTEAFF. DNA for the CDR3: TGTGCCAGCAGTTCGAGGACAGGGGGGACTGAAGCTTTCTTT.

Comments on this clonotype: This clone may be a read error of a much larger clone one base away. The chain combines TRBV28 with TRBJ2-7; D not resolved. With 2 bases removed from V and 0 bases from J, the gap between germline ends came to 35 bases. This CDR3 spans 23 amino acids. Germline CDR1 MDHEN, CDR2 SYDVKM. The CDR3 DNA follows: TGTGCCAGCAGTTTAAATCGAATTGAGGCCGTTGGCTGGCGGTACAGACGCTCCTACGAGCAGTACTTC. Translated: CASSLNRIEAVGWRYRRSYEQYF.

To note about this clonotype: The junction does not match germline at one end; this may be a read error. This chain uses TRBV29-1 with TRBJ2-1, with D unresolved. This CDR3 is 11 amino acids long. Per germline, CDR1 SQVTM and CDR2 ANQGSEA. The CDR3 DNA reads TGCAGCGTTGAGACCCCCCATGAGCGGTTCTTC. This sequence encodes CSVETPHERFF.

This clonotype appeared a single time. Just one base apart from a much larger clone, this may be a read error. This sequence joins TRBV12-3 or TRBV12-4 and TRBJ2-6; 9 positions match TRBD2. The CDR3 covers 20 residues. CDR3 region: CASSTQGLLAGSSGASVLTF. The CDR3, as DNA: TGTGCCAGCAGCACCCAAGGGCTACTAGCGGGTAGCTCTGGGGCCAGCGTCCTGACTTTC.

Concerning this clonotype: The junction departs from germline at one end; a sequencing error may be responsible. The genes are TRBV20-1 and TRBJ2-1, with D possibly being TRBD2 (5 bases). This CDR3 has 14 residues. CDR1 and CDR2 from the germline V gene are DFQATT and SNEGSKA (reference sequence). As DNA, the CDR3 is TGTAATGCTAGCTGGAGATACTCCTACAATGAGCAGTTCTTC. Translating it yields CNASWRYSYNEQFF.

This clonotype has more than one count but fewer than ten. CDR3 in amino acids: CASSLSGRNNEQFF. The CDR3 DNA reads TGTGCCAGCAGCCTTAGCGGGAGGAATAATGAGCAGTTCTTC. The chain employs TRBV14 and TRBJ2-1, with 10 positions matching TRBD2. V lost 4 bases, J lost 7 bases, and 4 bases stayed unmatched. Looked up from germline, CDR1 is SGHDN and CDR2 is FVKESK. The CDR3 loop spans 14 amino acids.

For this clonotype: The CDR3 ends on some other residue instead of the conserved phenylalanine or tryptophan, so this is likely a read error. The CDR3 DNA reads as TGCAGTGCTAGAGAGGGCACGGGAGAGTTTCGGAATGAGCAGTTCTTG. Translated, it gives CSAREGTGEFRNEQFL. The genes are TRBV20-1 and TRBJ2-1; tentative D call: TRBD2 (6 bases). The V gene's germline CDR1 is DFQATT and CDR2 SNEGSKA (reference sequence). Trimming pared 0 bases from V and 7 bases from J, leaving 19 bases between. There are 16 residues in the CDR3.

Concerning this clonotype itself: Possible read error: a much larger clone is one base away. This chain uses TRBV5-4 with TRBJ2-2; 8 nucleotides line up with TRBD1. The CDR3 consists of 15 residues. Germline V gene data show CDR1 as SGHNT and CDR2 as YYREEE (reference sequence). The junction had 6 bases not matched to a gene; V was cut back by 3 bases and J by 5 bases. CDR3 sequence: CASSSPTGGTGELFF. As DNA, the CDR3 is TGTGCCAGCAGCTCCCCCACAGGGGGTACCGGGGAGCTGTTTTTT.

This clonotype was counted a few times. The chain has TRBV6-1 and TRBJ2-3; tentatively, D is TRBD1 (6 bases). This CDR3 region has 14 residues. The germline CDR1 and CDR2 sequences are MNHNS and SASEGT. CDR3 in DNA: TGTATCAGCAGACTACAGGGATTCACAGATACGCAGTATTTT. Its translation: CISRLQGFTDTQYF.

To note about this clonotype: Since a much larger clone is just one base distant, this may be a read error. V gene TRBV10-3 combines with J gene TRBJ2-7, with 7 bases that match TRBD1. Germline loops: CDR1 ENHRY, CDR2 SYGVKD. The CDR3 sequence is 13 residues long. V lost 5 bases, J lost 1 base, and 2 bases stayed unmatched. CDR3 DNA sequence: TGTGCCATCAGTCCGGACAGGTCCTACGAGCAGTACTTC. Amino acids: CAISPDRSYEQYF.

This clonotype was found once. This chain joins TRBV11-1 and TRBJ1-1; no clear D. Trimming removed 6 bases at V and 0 bases at J, with 11 bases between. This CDR3 has 14 amino acids. Germline V gene sequence: CDR1 SGHAT, CDR2 FQDESV (reference sequence). CDR3 loop: CASSVTELNTEAFF. CDR3 DNA: TGTGCCAGCAGTGTGACGGAGTTGAACACTGAAGCTTTCTTT.

Comments on this clonotype: A read error may be the cause here, since a much bigger clone is one base away. This chain connects TRBV28 to TRBJ1-1, with D maybe TRBD1 (6 bases). The germline V gene encodes CDR1 MDHEN and CDR2 SYDVKM. This CDR3 has 14 residues. The CDR3 loop reads CASCFRGRNTEAFF. CDR3 DNA: TGTGCCAGCTGTTTCCGGGGGCGCAACACTGAAGCTTTCTTT. Full variable domain (missing parts from reference TRBV28 and TRBJ1-1): DVKVTQSSRYLVKRTGEKVFLECVQDMDHENMFWYRQDPGLGLRLIYFSYDVKMKEKGDIPEGYSVSREKKERFSLILESASTNQTSMYLCASCFRGRNTEAFFGQGTRLTVV.